This passage covers 7 T cell receptor beta chains from one sample sequenced in a study of cytomegalovirus exposure and HLA in healthy donors. It was with 60 Vbeta and 13 Jbeta primers that the PCR ran. The data were produced by immunoSEQ multiplex PCR, yet TCRdb's version contains in-frame clones alone and is incomplete. The sample lists fewer than 200,000 clones, approximately 80% occurring once. Sequencing used PBMCs. Receptors were obtained from a man aged 25 to 45 in good health and CMV-seropositive.

The DNA of the CDR3 is TGTGCCAGCTCACCCGGGCCAGGACTGGAAGAAGGAAATACGCAGTATTTT. The encoded protein is CASSPGPGLEEGNTQYF. This rearrangement joins TRBV18 to TRBJ2-3, with D possibly matching TRBD2 (5 bases). The germline V and J ends were trimmed by 3 bases and 7 bases, with 23 bases remaining between them. The CDR3 length is 17 residues. The germline V gene has CDR1 KGHSH and CDR2 LQKENI.

The chain employs TRBV7-6 and TRBJ1-4, with D perhaps TRBD1 (5 bases). V lost 4 bases and J 8 bases, leaving 20 bases between the germline ends. Germline V CDR1 and CDR2: SGHVS, FNYEAQ. The CDR3 runs 16 residues. The CDR3 region is CASSYLLPGGREKLFF. In DNA form, the CDR3 reads TGTGCCAGCAGCTATCTTCTCCCCGGGGGGAGGGAAAAACTGTTTTTT. The full variable domain, its missing parts supplied by reference TRBV7-6 and TRBJ1-4, is GAGVSQSPRYKVTKRGQDVALRCDPISGHVSLYWYRQALGQGPEFLTYFNYEAQQDKSGLPNDRFSAERPEGSISTLTIQRTEQRDSAMYRCASSYLLPGGREKLFFGSGTQLSVL.

The CDR3 sequence is CASSQDGEGADTQYF. The CDR3 DNA follows: TGCGCCAGCAGCCAAGATGGTGAGGGAGCAGATACGCAGTATTTT. The chain has TRBV4-3 and TRBJ2-3, with a tentative D call TRBD2 (5 bases). There are 15 residues in the CDR3. V shed 0 bases and J shed 4 bases, with 11 bases lying between them. Germline loops: CDR1 LGHNA, CDR2 YSLEER.

This clone turned up a few times. The CDR3 DNA reads as TGCGCCAGCAGCCAAGATCTTGGGCGGGGGGCCAGGGATGAGCAGTTCTTC. Its protein is CASSQDLGRGARDEQFF. The V and J genes are TRBV4-1 and TRBJ2-1; 8 bases match TRBD2. Trimming cost V 0 bases and J 8 bases; bases outside gene matches: 12. The germline V gene has CDR1 MGHRA and CDR2 YSYEKL. The length of the CDR3 is 17 residues.

The chain recombines TRBV27 with TRBJ1-2; D is undetermined. V was shortened by 7 bases and J by 8 bases, with 14 bases between the two germline ends. The CDR3 is made up of 12 amino acids. Germline lookup yields CDR1 MNHEY and CDR2 SMNVEV (reference sequence). The CDR3 loop reads CASNTAGGGYTF. The CDR3 region has the DNA TGTGCCAGCAATACCGCGGGCGGAGGCTACACCTTC.

The CDR3 sequence: CASNDRSTEAFF. In DNA form, the CDR3 reads TGTGCCAGCAATGACAGATCCACTGAAGCTTTCTTT. The gene calls are TRBV6-5 and TRBJ1-1; maybe TRBD1 (5 bases). The germline V gene has CDR1 MNHEY and CDR2 SVGAGI. V was shortened by 7 bases and J by 4 bases, with 10 bases between the two germline ends. The CDR3 sequence is 12 residues long.

A few counts support this clone. The CDR3 reads CASNPYRGLNQPQHF. The CDR3 DNA sequence: TGTGCCAGCAATCCCTACAGGGGGCTGAATCAGCCCCAGCATTTT. V is TRBV11-3 and J is TRBJ1-5; 9 bases match TRBD1. V was pared by 7 bases and J by 4 bases, with 8 bases of the junction left unmatched. Germline CDR1 and CDR2: SGHNT and YENEEA. This CDR3 comprises 15 residues.